This entry lists 10 T cell receptor beta chains sequenced from one sample in a study of T cell repertoires in cytomegalovirus infection. TCRdb used MiXCR to reprocess the reads, holding one entry per CDR3 protein. Altogether approximately 71,000 distinct CDR3 sequences are present, 4% being singletons, with the ten largest covering 22%. Material: PBMCs. These receptors were taken from a human donor in good health (CMV status not recorded). Some clones in this sample may be carry-over from other donors' samples.

Many counts were recorded for this clonotype. V usage is TRBV7-2 and J usage is TRBJ2-7; 8 positions agree with TRBD1. Germline V gene data show CDR1 as SGHTA and CDR2 as FQGNSA. The CDR3 is 15 amino acids. V lost 4 bases, J lost 4 bases, and 9 bases stayed unmatched. The CDR3 sequence is CASSSDRDRTYEQYF. In DNA form, the CDR3 reads TGTGCCAGCAGCTCCGACCGGGACAGGACGTACGAGCAGTACTTC.

This clonotype occurred many times. DNA of the CDR3: TGTGCCAGCAGCTTAGTTGGCGGCAGAGCAACTAATGAAAAACTGTTTTTT. As protein: CASSLVGGRATNEKLFF. V and J are TRBV7-2 and TRBJ1-4, with unresolved D. The CDR3 is 17 amino acids. V lost 1 base and J 0 bases, leaving 12 bases between the germline ends. Per the germline V gene, CDR1 is SGHTA and CDR2 is FQGNSA.

This clonotype was seen at least ten times. This chain uses TRBV7-2 with TRBJ2-7, with D perhaps assigned TRBD1 or TRBD2 (5 bases each). Germline values: CDR1 SGHTA, CDR2 FQGNSA. V lost 1 base to trimming and J lost 3 bases, with 13 bases between them. The CDR3 runs to 15 residues. This chain's CDR3 is CASSLDRDGLYEQYF. The DNA of the CDR3 is TGTGCCAGCAGCTTAGATAGGGACGGACTCTACGAGCAGTACTTC. Supplemented by reference TRBV7-2 and TRBJ2-7, the full variable domain reads GAGVSQSPSNKVTEKGKDVELRCDPISGHTALYWYRQSLGQGLEFLIYFQGNSAPDKSGLPSDRFSAERTGGSVSTLTIQRTQQEDSAVYLCASSLDRDGLYEQYFGPGTRLTVT.

This clonotype has at least ten counts. This chain uses TRBV7-2 with TRBJ2-5, with D unclear. V was cut by 5 bases and J by 4 bases, with 17 bases left in between. Germline assignment: CDR1 SGHTA and CDR2 FQGNSA. There are 15 residues in the CDR3. CDR3 loop: CASSPRTGFGETQYF. The CDR3 region has the DNA TGTGCCAGCAGCCCGCGCACCGGATTCGGAGAGACCCAGTACTTC.

At least ten counts were recorded for this clonotype. V usage is TRBV4-1 and J usage is TRBJ1-1; D gene uncertain. Trimming removed 2 bases from V and 1 base from J, with 8 bases in between. The CDR3 runs 14 residues. Per germline, CDR1 MGHRA and CDR2 YSYEKL. The CDR3 coding sequence is TGCGCCAGCAGCCAATTGACACAGAACACTGAAGCTTTCTTT. This codes for CASSQLTQNTEAFF.

This clonotype was counted at least ten times. The V gene is TRBV7-3, the J gene TRBJ2-3; the D is unclear. CDR1 and CDR2 from the germline V gene are SGHTA and FQGTGA. This CDR3 is built from 15 residues. Trimming stripped 3 bases from V and 2 bases from J, with 12 bases between. CDR3: CASSFGGGTTDTQYF. In DNA, the CDR3 is TGTGCCAGCAGCTTCGGCGGTGGAACCACAGATACGCAGTATTTT. Drawing the rest from reference TRBV7-3 and TRBJ2-3, the complete variable domain is GAGVSQTPSNKVTEKGKYVELRCDPISGHTALYWYRQSLGQGPEFLIYFQGTGAADDSGLPNDRFFAVRPEGSVSTLKIQRTERGDSAVYLCASSFGGGTTDTQYFGPGTRLTVL.

This clonotype was counted many times. The chain couples TRBV7-4 to TRBJ1-1; possible D gene TRBD1, 6 bases. The CDR3 has 14 amino acids. The V end lost 5 bases, the J end lost 8 bases, and 18 bases lay between the germline ends. Germline V gives CDR1 SGHVT, CDR2 SQSDAQ. CDR3: CASSLSGGPQEAFF. As DNA, the CDR3 is TGTGCCAGCAGCCTTTCGGGGGGCCCCCAGGAAGCTTTCTTT.

This clonotype was found many times. This chain uses TRBV7-6 with TRBJ2-3, with 7 bases that match TRBD2. This CDR3 has 16 amino acids. Germline lookup yields CDR1 SGHVS and CDR2 FNYEAQ. The V gene end was trimmed by 6 bases and the J gene end by 3 bases; junction bases not matched to a gene: 12. CDR3 bases: TGTGCCAGCAGACAGAGCCCCAGCGGGGTTACAGATACGCAGTATTTT. This translates into CASRQSPSGVTDTQYF.

The sample holds a few counts of this clonotype. CDR3 sequence reads: CASSPGQIKETQYF. CDR3 nucleotides: TGTGCCAGCAGTCCGGGACAGATAAAAGAGACCCAGTACTTC. This chain links TRBV7-2 with TRBJ2-5; 7 bases map to TRBD1. The V segment lost 6 bases and the J segment 3 bases; nucleotides outside the gene matches: 7. The CDR3 is 14 amino acids. Germline CDR1 reads SGHTA; CDR2 reads FQGNSA. Using reference TRBV7-2 and TRBJ2-5 for the parts outside the CDR3, the full variable domain is GAGVSQSPSNKVTEKGKDVELRCDPISGHTALYWYRQSLGQGLEFLIYFQGNSAPDKSGLPSDRFSAERTGGSVSTLTIQRTQQEDSAVYLCASSPGQIKETQYFGPGTRLLVL.

This clonotype was counted at least ten times. V and J are TRBV28 and TRBJ2-1; D is undetermined. The CDR3 has 13 amino acids. Germline V gene lookup returns CDR1 MDHEN and CDR2 SYDVKM. V lost 6 bases and J 2 bases, leaving 8 bases between the germline ends. The CDR3 loop reads CASSPRPYNEQFF. In DNA form, the CDR3 reads TGTGCCAGCAGCCCCCGACCCTACAATGAGCAGTTCTTC.